The present entry profiles one T cell receptor beta chain with its context. Its antigen is not known. The data belong to a study of T cell responses to AZD1222 COVID-19 vaccine. Study results and caveats: Researchers report vaccine-associated CD4 TCRs spanning spike, with dominance at 160-218 and 743-854.

Germline trimming cut 5 bases from V and 6 bases from J; bases unmatched to any gene: 11. Germline CDR1 is MDHEN and CDR2 is SYDVKM. CDR3 length: 15 residues. Sequencing was performed with immunoSEQ multiplex PCR; in TCRdb, only in-frame clones are kept and a portion is missing. The sample has 150,000 to 200,000 clones, more than 80% seen once. The sample here was peripheral blood, taken on day 0 of AZD1222 vaccination. The rearrangement links TRBV28 to TRBJ1-2, with 8 bases identical to TRBD1. The receptor was isolated from an adult in good health. CDR3 DNA: TGTGCCAGCAGTCTCCAGGGGGCTTACACGAATGGCTACACCTTC. Protein sequence: CASSLQGAYTNGYTF.